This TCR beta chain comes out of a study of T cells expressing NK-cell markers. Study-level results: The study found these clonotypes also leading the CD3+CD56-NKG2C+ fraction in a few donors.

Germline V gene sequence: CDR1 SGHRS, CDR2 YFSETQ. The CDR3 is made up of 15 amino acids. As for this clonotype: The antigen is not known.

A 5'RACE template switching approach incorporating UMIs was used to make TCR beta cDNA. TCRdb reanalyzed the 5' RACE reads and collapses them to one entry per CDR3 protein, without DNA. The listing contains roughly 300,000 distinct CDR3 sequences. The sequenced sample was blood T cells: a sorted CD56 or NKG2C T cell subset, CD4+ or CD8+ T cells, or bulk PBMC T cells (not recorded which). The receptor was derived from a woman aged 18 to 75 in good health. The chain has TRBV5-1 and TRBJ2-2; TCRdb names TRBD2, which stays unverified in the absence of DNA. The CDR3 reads CASSGRRSEQGELFF.